The entry below gives a single T cell receptor (beta chain) sequence along with its context. Its matching antigen is unknown. The CDR3 is 11 amino acids. V was cut by 6 bases and J by 1 base, with 6 bases left in between. The V gene's germline CDR1 is DFQATT and CDR2 SNEGSKA (reference sequence). Specified time point: technical triplicate 2. Libraries used 2 million unsorted PBMCs kept frozen in RNAlater. The sample belongs to a study of neurological immune-mediated disorders. Study outcomes and limitations: No CDR3 amino acid sequences recurred among expanded clones across subjects, suggesting private repertoires in all groups.

TCRdb re-analysed the 5' RACE reads in MiXCR, keeping a single row per CDR3 protein. The table records around 56,000 distinct CDR3 sequences, around 24% of them present only once. The receptor's source is a man in his fifties or sixties with HTLV-1-associated myelopathy (HAM/TSP). The sequenced sample consisted of PBMCs. The V gene is TRBV20-1, the J gene TRBJ1-1; a weak D match, TRBD1 (5 bases). The CDR3: CSAQGNTEAFF. CDR3 bases: TGCAGTGCCCAGGGGAACACTGAAGCTTTCTTT.